Below, 26 T cell receptor beta chains from the same sample are listed, as sequenced in a study of blood T cell repertoires in COVID-19. The data were produced by immunoSEQ multiplex PCR, yet TCRdb's version contains in-frame clones alone and is incomplete. The table includes 130,000 or so clones, 85% to 90% detected once. Specimen: peripheral blood. These receptors were collected from a woman aged 55-69 years with acute or convalescent COVID-19.

The J gene is TRBJ2-3, the V gene TRBV5-4; 9 positions agree with TRBD2. V dropped 0 bases and J dropped 0; count of bases not matched to a gene: 8. The V gene's germline CDR1 is SGHNT and CDR2 YYREEE (reference sequence). The CDR3 length is 18 residues. CDR3 nucleotide sequence: TGTGCCAGCAGCTTGGGAGGCTCGCGGGGGGGGAGCACAGATACGCAGTATTTT. It translates to CASSLGGSRGGSTDTQYF.

This CDR3 is CASSIAGQSYEQYF. In nucleotides, the CDR3 is TGTGCCAGTAGTATAGCGGGACAGTCTTACGAGCAGTACTTC. V and J are TRBV19 and TRBJ2-7; 7 bases agree with TRBD1. The germline V gene encodes CDR1 LNHDA and CDR2 SQIVND (reference sequence). V lost 1 base to trimming and J lost 4 bases; unmatched junction nucleotides: 4. This CDR3 has 14 residues.

This chain uses TRBV27 with TRBJ1-5; D gene ambiguous. Germline CDR1 MNHEY, CDR2 SMNVEV (reference sequence). The CDR3 consists of 14 residues. V dropped 6 bases and J dropped 2 bases, with 11 bases sitting between them. The CDR3 here is CASRAGEGNQPQHF. The CDR3 nucleotides are TGTGCCAGCAGAGCCGGGGAGGGCAATCAGCCCCAGCATTTT.

This clone has only a few counts. V gene TRBV19 combines with J gene TRBJ1-4, with 7 bases fitting TRBD1. Germline trimming cut 5 bases from V and 9 bases from J; bases unmatched to any gene: 9. Germline lookup yields CDR1 LNHDA and CDR2 SQIVND (reference sequence). The CDR3 contains 14 residues. This CDR3 is CASSPDRWDQKLFF. CDR3 DNA sequence: TGTGCCAGTAGTCCGGACAGGTGGGACCAAAAACTGTTTTTT.

The chain is built from TRBV5-1 and TRBJ1-3, with TRBD1 as a possible D gene (5 bases). The CDR3 consists of 15 residues. Germline CDR1 reads SGHRS; CDR2 reads YFSETQ. Trimming took off 1 base at V and 2 bases at J, with 10 bases between the two ends. The CDR3 spells CASSLLAGTGNTIYF. The CDR3 DNA sequence: TGCGCCAGCAGCTTGCTGGCAGGGACTGGAAACACCATATATTTT.

CDR3 DNA: TGTGCCAGCAGACGCGGGGGGACGGAGGAGCAGTACTTC. It codes for CASRRGGTEEQYF. This chain connects TRBV6-5 to TRBJ2-7, with 8 bases matching TRBD2. Germline lookup yields CDR1 MNHEY and CDR2 SVGAGI. Germline trimming cut 6 bases from V and 7 bases from J; bases unmatched to any gene: 8. This CDR3 contains 13 residues.

This clone was detected once. The V gene is TRBV6-5, the J gene TRBJ1-2; 8 nucleotides align to TRBD1. Germline-derived CDR1 and CDR2 are MNHEY and SVGAGI. CDR3 length equals 13 residues. V lost 7 bases and J lost 6; bases outside the gene matches: 7. CDR3 sequence (DNA): TGTGCCAGCACCCGGACAGGGAGAAATGGCTACACCTTC. Translating gives CASTRTGRNGYTF.

This clone was seen a single time. CDR3 bases: TGTGCCAGCAGCTTATCTACGCCGAGACAGGGCGAAGCTTTCTTT. It specifies CASSLSTPRQGEAFF. This chain connects TRBV7-6 to TRBJ1-1; 7 bases match TRBD1. V lost 2 bases, J lost 8 bases, and 11 bases stayed unmatched. CDR1 is SGHVS and CDR2 is FNYEAQ in the germline V gene. The CDR3 runs to 15 residues.

This sequence joins TRBV9 and TRBJ2-5, with D perhaps TRBD1 (5 bases). The germline CDR1 and CDR2 sequences are SGDLS and YYNGEE. The CDR3 extends over 13 amino acids. V was trimmed by 0 bases and J by 4 bases, leaving 7 bases between them. The CDR3 bases are TGTGCCAGCAGCGTAGATAGGGGAGAGACCCAGTACTTC. Protein sequence: CASSVDRGETQYF.

V is TRBV19 and J is TRBJ1-6; tentative D call: TRBD1 (6 bases). The CDR3 is 13 residues long. Germline CDR1 is LNHDA and CDR2 is SQIVND (reference sequence). With 3 bases removed from V and 7 bases from J, the gap between germline ends came to 7 bases. CDR3 nucleotide sequence: TGTGCCAGTAGTATCCAGGGGAATTCACCCCTCCACTTT. It yields the protein CASSIQGNSPLHF.

The CDR3 sequence is CASSLPGLRQYF. In DNA, the CDR3 is TGTGCCAGCAGCTTACCGGGACTTCGGCAGTATTTT. J is TRBJ2-3 and V is TRBV12-3 or TRBV12-4, with D possibly TRBD2 on 6 matching bases. V lost 6 bases and J lost 11, with 15 bases in between. This CDR3 is built from 12 residues.

The genes are TRBV14 and TRBJ2-7, with 10 nucleotides matching TRBD1. The CDR3 is 12 amino acids. The germline gives CDR1 SGHDN, CDR2 FVKESK. V lost 4 bases and J lost 11; bases outside the gene matches: 5. The CDR3 coding sequence is TGTGCCAGCAGCCGCGGGGGACAGGGGAAGTACTTC. Encoded protein: CASSRGGQGKYF.

The chain joins TRBV3-1 (or the pseudogene TRBV3-2) to TRBJ1-1; TRBD1 is a possible D gene (5 bases). CDR1 LGHDT and CDR2 YNNKEL come from the germline V gene (reference sequence). CDR3 size: 12 residues. The V end lost 0 bases, the J end lost 11 bases, and 10 bases lay between the germline ends. CDR3 bases: TGTGCCAGCAGCCAAGATAGGGGTACGGCTTTCTTT. Its protein is CASSQDRGTAFF.

The CDR3 sequence is CASSLDHEGLAGPNEQFF. The CDR3 DNA sequence: TGTGCCAGCAGCTTAGATCATGAGGGACTAGCGGGGCCCAATGAGCAGTTCTTC. This chain links TRBV11-2 with TRBJ2-1; 13 nucleotides match TRBD2. CDR1 is SGHAT, CDR2 FQNNGV, per germline. This CDR3 is built from 18 residues. V trimming: 0 bases; J trimming: 6 bases; junction bases outside the gene matches: 8.

This sequence joins TRBV6-5 and TRBJ2-7, with 8 bases identical to TRBD1. V was clipped by 7 bases and J by 3 bases; unmatched bases: 8. The CDR3 spans 14 residues. Germline values: CDR1 MNHEY, CDR2 SVGAGI. DNA for the CDR3: TGTGCCAGCAAGAAGGACAGGGACCTCTACGAGCAGTACTTC. Protein sequence: CASKKDRDLYEQYF.

The chain has TRBV12-5 and TRBJ1-2; D possibly corresponds to TRBD1 (6 bases). The CDR3 contains 14 residues. With 6 bases removed from V and 2 bases from J, the gap between germline ends came to 13 bases. In germline, CDR1 is LGHNT, CDR2 FRNRAP. As DNA, the CDR3 is TGTGCTAGTGGCCCCCGTAGGGGGAACTATGGCTACACCTTC. This encodes CASGPRRGNYGYTF.

The chain joins TRBV13 to TRBJ1-2; D not resolved. This CDR3 comprises 15 residues. The V end was cut by 3 bases, the J end by 4 bases, with 15 bases between. The V gene's germline CDR1 is PRHDT and CDR2 FYEKMQ (reference sequence). The CDR3 DNA is TGTGCCAGCAGCTTGGCCGCTCCGGGGTTCTATGGCTACACCTTC. Its translation is CASSLAAPGFYGYTF.

This chain connects TRBV6-6 to TRBJ1-2; D is uncertain. Germline V gene sequence: CDR1 MNHNY, CDR2 SVGAGI (reference sequence). Deletions cut 2 bases from V and 8 bases from J, with 15 bases between. This CDR3 has 14 amino acids. CDR3: CASSYEGATMGYTF. The CDR3 bases are TGTGCCAGCAGTTACGAGGGTGCCACTATGGGCTACACCTTC.

This rearrangement joins TRBV4-3 to TRBJ1-6, with TRBD1 matching 7 bases. The CDR3 runs 15 residues. Unmatched junction bases numbered 8, after V lost 2 bases and J lost 10 bases. Germline-derived CDR1 and CDR2 are LGHNA and YSLEER. The CDR3 sequence is CASSQRTGTGSPLHF. CDR3 DNA: TGCGCCAGCAGCCAACGGACAGGTACGGGCTCACCCCTCCACTTT.

A single count supports this clone. V and J are TRBV30 and TRBJ2-3, with TRBD2 matching 15 bases. The V gene end was trimmed by 1 base and the J gene end by 6 bases; junction bases not matched to a gene: 5. Germline-derived CDR1 and CDR2 are GTSNPN and SVGIG (reference sequence). This CDR3 contains 16 residues. The CDR3 protein is CAWSGGLAGGLDTQYF. In DNA form, the CDR3 reads TGTGCCTGGAGTGGAGGACTAGCGGGGGGGTTGGATACGCAGTATTTT.

This chain uses TRBV11-2 with TRBJ1-1, with D unclear. CDR3 length: 13 amino acids. Germline CDR1 is SGHAT and CDR2 is FQNNGV. V dropped 3 bases and J dropped 5 bases, with 10 bases sitting between them. The CDR3 nucleotides are TGTGCCAGCAGCTTCGCAGGAATTACTGAAGCTTTCTTT. Protein sequence: CASSFAGITEAFF. Full variable domain (rest looked up from reference TRBV11-2 and TRBJ1-1): EAGVAQSPRYKIIEKRQSVAFWCNPISGHATLYWYQQILGQGPKLLIQFQNNGVVDDSQLPKDRFSAERLKGVDSTLKIQPAKLEDSAVYLCASSFAGITEAFFGQGTRLTVV.

V usage is TRBV7-9 and J usage is TRBJ2-1; TRBD1 is a possible D gene (6 bases). Between the trimmed V and J ends, which lost 8 bases and 7 bases, there was a span of 27 bases. CDR3 length: 17 residues. Germline CDR1 SEHNR, CDR2 FQNEAQ (reference sequence). CDR3 sequence reads: CASEPNNGLHRVNEQFF. The CDR3 DNA reads as TGTGCCAGCGAACCCAACAATGGTCTCCACAGGGTAAATGAGCAGTTCTTC. The variable domain in full, with the rest retrieved from reference TRBV7-9 and TRBJ2-1, is DTGVSQNPRHKITKRGQNVTFRCDPISEHNRLYWYRQTLGQGPEFLTYFQNEAQLEKSRLLSDRFSAERPKGSFSTLEIQRTEQGDSAMYLCASEPNNGLHRVNEQFFGPGTRLTVL.

The chain uses TRBV7-2 and TRBJ2-7, with D perhaps matching TRBD2 (6 bases). The germline CDR1 and CDR2 sequences are SGHTA and FQGNSA. The CDR3 contains 11 residues. Trimming pared 10 bases from V and 2 bases from J, leaving 9 bases between. CDR3 region: CATGGTYEQYF. The CDR3 nucleotides read TGTGCCACTGGGGGGACCTACGAGCAGTACTTC.

The CDR3 sequence is CASSLRQFTGELFF. In nucleotides, the CDR3 is TGTGCCAGCAGTTTACGCCAGTTCACCGGGGAGCTGTTTTTT. The V and J genes are TRBV27 and TRBJ2-2; D is undetermined. This CDR3 region has 14 residues. The germline V gene has CDR1 MNHEY and CDR2 SMNVEV (reference sequence). The V gene lost 2 bases and the J gene lost 4 bases, with 8 bases spanning the gap.

The chain carries TRBV4-3 and TRBJ1-4; no clear D gene. The CDR3 totals 13 residues. The germline gives CDR1 LGHNA, CDR2 YSLEER. The V gene lost 4 bases and the J gene lost 13 bases, with 16 bases spanning the gap. The CDR3 spells CASSRVDSGRLFF. The DNA for the CDR3 is TGCGCCAGCAGCCGGGTGGACTCCGGCCGACTGTTTTTT.

V and J are TRBV2 and TRBJ1-5; no firm D call. Trimming cost V 6 bases and J 6 bases, with 9 bases left between them. This CDR3 is built from 12 residues. The germline gives CDR1 SNHLY, CDR2 FYNNEI. The CDR3 loop is CASSRNGQPQHF. CDR3 nucleotide sequence: TGTGCCAGCAGCAGGAACGGTCAGCCCCAGCATTTT. The full variable domain, completed using reference TRBV2 and TRBJ1-5, is EPEVTQTPSHQVTQMGQEVILRCVPISNHLYFYWYRQILGQKVEFLVSFYNNEISEKSEIFDDQFSVERPDGSNFTLKIRSTKLEDSAMYFCASSRNGQPQHFGDGTRLSIL.